This TCR beta chain came from a study of blood T cell repertoires in COVID-19 (dated by TCRdb to between 2020 and 2021). About the investigation overall: The collaborator samples originated in the United States, Italy and Spain and spanned the acute and convalescent phases of COVID-19. The material from the prospective study consisted of cDNA or gDNA derived from T cells, B-cell-depleted T cells, or PBMCs. The dataset comprised deeply sampled blood TCRbeta repertoires from subjects exposed to, actively infected with, or recovered from COVID-19. The repertoires were made available in a free public database intended to serve as a resource for research on the immune response to SARS-CoV-2. The samples were drawn from the first 160 participants of the ongoing ImmuneRACE study and from 950 to 1,500 subjects provided by 6 global collaborators. Nearly every sample came with metadata listing a de-identified subject ID, COVID-19 status, age in years and sex. Where HLA class I and class II types were available, the types were taken from metadata supplied by the sample provider, not from assay-based typing. The research as a whole found: Clinical and demographic metadata were provided uncurated, with the amount varying by source and participant.

Regarding this clone: It has no known antigen specificity. No per-base quality is available; no much larger clone lies one base away.

The collaborating institutions used their own protocols to collect whole blood in K2EDTA tubes. For TCRbeta analysis, collaborator samples were shipped as frozen whole blood, as isolated PBMCs, or as DNA extracted from either sample type. TCRbeta CDR3 regions were amplified from genomic DNA using the immunoSEQ Assay, a bias-controlled multiplex PCR. The authors processed their data as follows. Nucleated cell counts per sample were estimated from amplification of reference gene primers within the assay. To quantify the absolute abundance of each unique TCRbeta CDR3 rearrangement, sequence reads were collapsed and filtered. For each sample, productive Simpson clonality was calculated as the square root of Simpson's diversity index over productive rearrangements. Held by TCRdb, this immuneACCESS table contains in-frame sequences only and omits some clones. Under half of the omission traces to an unresolved V gene where checked; the cause of the rest is unknown. V, J and clone size are taken as reported in that table, and D and trimming were inferred from the DNA itself. This sample comprises about 62,000 clones, 86% of them detected only once. The ten largest account for 1.3% of the sample.

The CDR3 sequence holds 13 residues, the cysteine and phenylalanine included. Only the CDR3 region is kept as DNA, spanning 39 bases read in frame from base 1. At the junction V is shortened by 7 bases and J by 1 base, with 10 bases in between. Per the germline V gene (reference sequence), MNHEY is the CDR1 and SMNVEV is the CDR2. Sequenced material: peripheral blood. This TCR was recovered from a woman older than 75 with acute or convalescent COVID-19. Recombination joined TRBV27 with TRBJ1-2; TRBD1 could be the D gene, as 5 bases match. The CDR3: CASIGADNYGYTF. The nucleotide sequence is given as TGTGCCAGCATTGGGGCAGATAACTATGGCTACACCTTC.